Sequencing of this T cell receptor beta chain was carried out in a study of cytomegalovirus exposure and HLA in healthy donors. Findings and caveats of the study: TRBV6-2, TRBV6-3 and some other V segments were excluded as indistinguishable. Donors belonging to an Asian-associated ancestry cluster reportedly showed fewer N-insertions in productive TCRs than the roughly 700-donor mean, according to what a later analysis found. Certain sequence variants were highly shared and formed a cluster, and this cluster was likely a sequencing artifact.

J gave up 4 bases and V 4 bases, and 5 bases lay outside the gene matches. CDR1 and CDR2 (germline): SEHNR, FQNEAQ (reference sequence). The CDR3 covers 15 residues. Use of 60 Vbeta and 13 Jbeta primers characterized the PCR. Libraries were prepared by immunoSEQ multiplex PCR; TCRdb keeps only in-frame clonotypes and omits some of them. The table lists over 90,000 clones, approximately 71% of them singletons. Concerning this clone: Its antigen is unknown.

The chain combines TRBV7-9 with TRBJ2-5; 11 nucleotides agree with TRBD1. The sequence derives from a male donor in good health and CMV-seropositive. Input material: PBMCs. CDR3 protein: CASSYGTGGRETQYF. As DNA, the CDR3 is TGTGCCAGCAGCTACGGGACAGGGGGTAGAGAGACCCAGTACTTC.